These 4 T cell receptor beta chains came from one sample sequenced in a study of blood T cells in healthy people across ages. Sample-barcoded 5' priming and a J-beta primer mix drove a second PCR of about 6 to 11 cycles. MiXCR, applied by TCRdb to the 5' RACE reads, yields one record per CDR3 protein. The sample holds 1,100,000 or so distinct CDR3 sequences, around 45% seen once. The sequencing sample was made of blood. These receptors were collected from a woman in her sixties in good health.

V and J are TRBV7-9 and TRBJ1-5, with TRBD1 as a possible D gene (6 bases). V was cut by 6 bases and J by 7 bases, with 13 bases left in between. This CDR3 comprises 13 residues. Germline V lookup: CDR1 SEHNR, CDR2 FQNEAQ (reference sequence). CDR3 DNA sequence: TGTGCCAGCAGAGAGCAGGGGAAGCAGCCCCAGCATTTT. Translation gives CASREQGKQPQHF.

The chain combines TRBV14 with TRBJ1-2; D unresolved. Germline CDR1 SGHDN, CDR2 FVKESK. V was trimmed by 4 bases and J by 4 bases, leaving 10 bases between them. The CDR3 runs 13 residues. CDR3 coding DNA: TGTGCCAGCAGCCCCGGCGTGTTCTATGGCTACACCTTC. Amino acid sequence: CASSPGVFYGYTF.

This rearrangement joins TRBV6-1 to TRBJ2-1; 8 bases are a match to TRBD2. Germline loops: CDR1 MNHNS, CDR2 SASEGT. Trimming at V came to 6 bases and at J to 4 bases, leaving 11 bases not matched to a gene. The CDR3 length is 16 residues. As DNA, the CDR3 is TGTGCCAGCAGCGTGGCGGGGGGAGATCCATACAATGAGCAGTTCTTC. The encoded protein is CASSVAGGDPYNEQFF.

The chain joins TRBV28 to TRBJ2-7; D possibly corresponds to TRBD1 (5 bases). Germline V gene lookup returns CDR1 MDHEN and CDR2 SYDVKM. With 4 bases removed from V and 5 bases from J, the gap between germline ends came to 15 bases. This CDR3 has 14 amino acids. The CDR3 nucleotides are TGTGCCAGCAGTTCAGGGCAGGGTTTGGACGAGCAGTACTTC. Protein product: CASSSGQGLDEQYF. Looking up the rest from reference TRBV28 and TRBJ2-7 gives the full variable domain: DVKVTQSSRYLVKRTGEKVFLECVQDMDHENMFWYRQDPGLGLRLIYFSYDVKMKEKGDIPEGYSVSREKKERFSLILESASTNQTSMYLCASSSGQGLDEQYFGPGTRLTVT.